This TCR beta chain was obtained from a study of naive and memory T cell subsets (dated by TCRdb to about 2017). Study-level background: The study applied an open-source, UMI-based TCR alpha and beta sequencing pipeline to sorted naive and memory peripheral blood T cell subsets. RNA was DNase-treated and reverse transcribed with TCR constant-region primers, mostly using SuperScript III. The results of the functional CMV T cell responses matched the IgG serology results in every case.

The library came from UMI-ligation and nested PCR. An equimolar mix of two oligonucleotides covering both TRBC1 and TRBC2 was used as the beta constant-region primer. A single-stranded oligonucleotide carrying the SP2 primer and a 12-nucleotide UMI was ligated to the 3' end of the cDNA by T4 RNA ligase 1. The ligated cDNA went through four rounds of PCR with nested alpha and beta constant-region primers together with the SP2 primer. Incubation of the ligation reaction was carried out at 16 degrees C for roughly 18-24 hours. To avoid over-amplification, PCR2 was usually performed as a SYBR Green qPCR and halted once a predetermined threshold was reached. All purifications after the first were performed with Agencourt AMPure XP magnetic beads. Library amounts were measured by Qubit and library quality was assessed on a TapeStation, where the main peak was expected at around 650 bp. The pooled libraries were sequenced on an Illumina MiSeq using v2 2x251 paired-end kits, which usually yielded roughly 0.9-2 million reads per sample. Libraries were pooled at about 4 nM per sample, and about 4.5-7% PhiX was added to improve cluster recognition. In the paper's pipeline: V and J genes were assigned to Demultiplexor-processed FASTQ reads by Decombinator through tag matching, with a single base-pair mismatch being allowed. UMIs were used by Collapsinator to correct both sequencing errors and frequency errors arising from PCR heterogeneity. CDR3Translator translated TCRs and extracted CDR3s from the conserved cysteine to the FGXG phenylalanine, flagging non-productive sequences. Repertoires were subsampled to equal numbers of UMI-defined TCRs before Gini, Shannon entropy and inverse Simpson indices were calculated. Within the linear range, a power law was fitted to clonotype abundance distributions using maximum likelihood. Similar UMI counts, unique TCR numbers and clonal distributions were obtained with the pipeline and with MIGEC on one naive CD8 sample. Repertoires were searched for 7,322 CMV-associated CDR3 sequences compiled from VDJdb and a published dataset. The public reads were reanalyzed by TCRdb: fastp trimming at Q25, MiXCR alignment, in-frame beta chains only. Here each entry gathers all rows of one CDR3 protein and keeps the most common genes and DNA. V and J calls and clone size were set by TCRdb, not the authors. In all, the sample holds tens of thousands of distinct CDR3 sequences, and less than 15% of those were seen once. The top ten hold 0.75% to 0.95% of the sample.

Beyond this particular receptor, the publication reports: After error correction, over 90% of naive TCR sequences appeared only once, giving much steeper abundance distributions than memory subsets. In both CD4 and CD8 cells, going from naive through CM, EM and EMRA, the Gini index went up while Shannon and inverse Simpson diversity went down. A clonotype was defined as a single alpha or beta chain sequence rather than as a paired alpha/beta receptor. The repertoire findings for the naive and memory subsets could not be validated against a ground truth because none was available. RNA-based TCR counts may be influenced by expression changes linked to T cell activation and differentiation. TCR abundance followed a power law whose exponent differed between naive and memory subsets but was consistent across the three individuals.

This clonotype came up many times. Its antigen has not been determined. No base quality values were provided; no much bigger clone lies one nucleotide off. From the second PCR step onward, the TCR alpha chain libraries and the TCR beta chain libraries were amplified separately. CMV status of each donor was established by measuring IFNgamma production from CD4+ T cells after fresh PBMCs were stimulated overnight with CMV viral lysate. Miltenyi beads were used first to positively select CD4 T cells, and CD8 T cells were then positively selected from the CD4-negative fraction. Cells were stained for CD3, CD4, CD8, CD45RA, CD27 and a live/dead dye and were sorted on a BD Aria II into four subsets based on CD45RA and CD27. Blood came from three healthy volunteers, each fractionated into CD4 and CD8 T cells and then into four differentiation subsets. Roughly 120 ml of peripheral blood was taken from each donor, and PBMC were separated by density-gradient centrifugation on Ficoll-Paque PLUS. Sorted cells were lysed in RLT buffer, and RNA was extracted with a Qiagen RNeasy kit and stored at -80°C.

Sequences were obtained from central memory CD4+ T cells from blood. The cell subset or site tag for this specimen amounts to: central memory, CD45RA- CD27+. The sequence came from a human donor in good health.

The nucleotide sequence is TGTGCCAGCATGGGGCCGTCAGACAAGCTTCGCACCGGGGAGCTGTTTTTT. Translation gives CASMGPSDKLRTGELFF. The chain is assembled from TRBV6-2 or TRBV6-3 and TRBJ2-2; the D gene is possibly TRBD1, with 5 bases matching. CDR1 is given as MNHEY and CDR2 as SVGEGT, both from the germline V gene. From the cysteine up to the phenylalanine, the CDR3 has a length of 17 residues. Here the CDR3 DNA is all that survives: 51 bases in frame from base 1. V is reduced by 7 bases and J by 4 bases, leaving a spacing of 22 bases between them.